One T cell receptor beta chain is described in this entry. The record originates from a study of blood T cell repertoires in COVID-19. The wider study: Sample material is recorded as cDNA or gDNA derived from T cells, B-cell-depleted T cells, or PBMCs.

TCRdb's copy holds only in-frame clones and misses some; the assay was immunoSEQ multiplex PCR. The sample has fewer than 150,000 clones, around 78% seen once; the top ten hold 11%. V lost 7 bases and J 9 bases, leaving 19 bases between the germline ends. CDR1 is SGHVS, CDR2 FQNEAQ, per germline. The length of the CDR3 is 15 residues. The chain uses TRBV7-8 and TRBJ1-6; TRBD1 might be the D (5 bases). Sequencing used peripheral blood. The receptor comes from a human donor in a cohort sampled during active COVID-19. DNA for the CDR3: TGTGCCAGCAACATTGCGGGACCCCACACTTCACCCCTCCACTTT. Its protein is CASNIAGPHTSPLHF.